One sample yielded the 2 T cell receptor beta chains listed below, sequenced in a study of blood T cell repertoires in COVID-19. The protocol was immunoSEQ multiplex PCR, while the TCRdb copy is restricted to in-frame clones and leaves out a portion. The table includes about 240,000 clones, around 83% detected once. The material sequenced was peripheral blood. The receptors originated from a woman older than 75 with acute or convalescent COVID-19.

CDR3 sequence (DNA): TGTGCCAGCAGTCCCTACTGGACAGGGGGGCGTAGGCGGGAAGAGACCCAGTACTTC. Its translation is CASSPYWTGGRRREETQYF. This rearrangement joins TRBV27 to TRBJ2-5; 10 positions match TRBD1. CDR1 and CDR2 from the germline V gene are MNHEY and SMNVEV (reference sequence). CDR3 length: 19 residues. V shed 5 bases and J 3 bases; nucleotides not matched to a gene: 18.

Here the CDR3 reads CASSPPGSEAFF. CDR3 nucleotides: TGTGCCAGCAGTCCCCCGGGGTCTGAAGCTTTCTTT. The chain has TRBV9 and TRBJ1-1; D gene unclear. V was trimmed by 5 bases and J by 6 bases, leaving 11 bases between them. CDR3 length: 12 residues. CDR1 is SGDLS and CDR2 is YYNGEE in the germline V gene.